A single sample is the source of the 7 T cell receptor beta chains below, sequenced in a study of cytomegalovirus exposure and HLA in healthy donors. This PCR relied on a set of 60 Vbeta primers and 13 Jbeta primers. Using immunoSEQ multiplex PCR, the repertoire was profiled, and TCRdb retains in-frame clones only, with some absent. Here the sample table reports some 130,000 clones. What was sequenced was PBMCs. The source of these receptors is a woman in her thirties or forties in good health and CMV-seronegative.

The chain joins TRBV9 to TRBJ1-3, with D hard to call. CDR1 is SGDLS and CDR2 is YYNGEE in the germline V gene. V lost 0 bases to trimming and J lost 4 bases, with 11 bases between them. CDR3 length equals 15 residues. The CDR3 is CASSVDGRAGNTIYF. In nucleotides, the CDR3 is TGTGCCAGCAGCGTAGACGGGAGGGCGGGAAACACCATATATTTT.

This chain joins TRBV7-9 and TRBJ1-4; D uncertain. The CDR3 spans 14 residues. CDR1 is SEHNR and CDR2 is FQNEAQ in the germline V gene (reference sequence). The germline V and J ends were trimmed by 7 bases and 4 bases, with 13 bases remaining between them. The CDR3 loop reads CASTPLSNNEKLFF. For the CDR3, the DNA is TGTGCCAGCACCCCACTTTCGAATAATGAAAAACTGTTTTTT.

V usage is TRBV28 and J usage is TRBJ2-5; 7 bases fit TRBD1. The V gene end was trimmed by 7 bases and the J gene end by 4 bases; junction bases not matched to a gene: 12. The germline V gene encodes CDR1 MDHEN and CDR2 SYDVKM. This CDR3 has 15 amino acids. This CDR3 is CASKPLGQTTETQYF. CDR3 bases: TGTGCCAGCAAACCACTGGGACAGACCACAGAGACCCAGTACTTC.

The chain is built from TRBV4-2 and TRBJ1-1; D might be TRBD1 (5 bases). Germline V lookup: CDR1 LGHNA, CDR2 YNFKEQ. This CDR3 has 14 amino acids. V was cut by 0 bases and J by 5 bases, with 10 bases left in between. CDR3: CASSQDPPGTEAFF. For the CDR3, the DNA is TGTGCCAGCAGCCAAGACCCCCCAGGGACTGAAGCTTTCTTT.

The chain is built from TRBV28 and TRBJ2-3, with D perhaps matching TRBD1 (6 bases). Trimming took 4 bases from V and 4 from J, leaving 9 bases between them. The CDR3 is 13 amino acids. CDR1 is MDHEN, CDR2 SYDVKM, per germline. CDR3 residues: CASSSGAPDTQYF. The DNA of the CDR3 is TGTGCCAGCAGTTCAGGGGCCCCAGATACGCAGTATTTT.

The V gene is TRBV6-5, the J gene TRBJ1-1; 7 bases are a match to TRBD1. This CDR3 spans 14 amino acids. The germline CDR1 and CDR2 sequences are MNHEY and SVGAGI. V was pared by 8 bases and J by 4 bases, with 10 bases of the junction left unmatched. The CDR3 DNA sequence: TGTGCCAGCGAAATTTACAGGGGTGGCACTGAAGCTTTCTTT. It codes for CASEIYRGGTEAFF.

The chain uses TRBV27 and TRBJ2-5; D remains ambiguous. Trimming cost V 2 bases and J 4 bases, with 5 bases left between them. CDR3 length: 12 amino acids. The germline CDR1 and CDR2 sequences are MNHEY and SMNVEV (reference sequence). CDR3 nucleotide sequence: TGTGCCAGCAGTTTACTAGGAGAGACCCAGTACTTC. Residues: CASSLLGETQYF.